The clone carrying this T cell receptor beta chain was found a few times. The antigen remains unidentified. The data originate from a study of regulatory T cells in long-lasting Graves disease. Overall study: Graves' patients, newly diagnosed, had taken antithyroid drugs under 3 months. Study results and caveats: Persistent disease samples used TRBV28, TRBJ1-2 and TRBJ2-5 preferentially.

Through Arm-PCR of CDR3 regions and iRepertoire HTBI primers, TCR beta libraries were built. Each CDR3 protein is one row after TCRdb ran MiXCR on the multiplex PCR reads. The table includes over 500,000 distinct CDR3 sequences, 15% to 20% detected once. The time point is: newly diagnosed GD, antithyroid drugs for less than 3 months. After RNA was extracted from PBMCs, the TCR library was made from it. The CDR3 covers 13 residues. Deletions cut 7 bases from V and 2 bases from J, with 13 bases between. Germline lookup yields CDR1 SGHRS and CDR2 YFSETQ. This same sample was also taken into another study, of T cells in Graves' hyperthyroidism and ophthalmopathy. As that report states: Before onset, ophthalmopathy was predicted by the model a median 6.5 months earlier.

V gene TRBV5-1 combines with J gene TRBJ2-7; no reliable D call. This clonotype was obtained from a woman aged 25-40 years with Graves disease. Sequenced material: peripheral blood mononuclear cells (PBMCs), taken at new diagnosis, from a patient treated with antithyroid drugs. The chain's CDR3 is CASSQMDAYEQYF. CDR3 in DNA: TGCGCCAGCTCCCAAATGGACGCCTACGAGCAGTACTTC.